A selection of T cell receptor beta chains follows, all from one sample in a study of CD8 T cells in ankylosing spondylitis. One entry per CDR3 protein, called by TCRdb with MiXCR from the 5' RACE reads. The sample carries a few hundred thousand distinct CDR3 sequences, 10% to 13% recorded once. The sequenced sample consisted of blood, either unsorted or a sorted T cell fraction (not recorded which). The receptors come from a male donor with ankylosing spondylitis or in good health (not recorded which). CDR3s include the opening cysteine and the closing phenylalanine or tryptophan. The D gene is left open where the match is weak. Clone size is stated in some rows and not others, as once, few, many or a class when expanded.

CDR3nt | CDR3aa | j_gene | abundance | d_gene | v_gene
TGTGCCAGCAGCTTAGGGCCCACTGAAGCTTTCTTT | CASSLGPTEAFF | TRBJ1-1 | many | NA | TRBV7-9
TGCAGTGCTTCGGGGGGGGGTAGCTCAGATACGCAGTATTTT | CSASGGGSSDTQYF | TRBJ2-3 | many | TRBD2 | TRBV20-1
TGCGCCAGCAGCTTGGACTTCTATGGCTACACCTTC | CASSLDFYGYTF | TRBJ1-2 | many | NA | TRBV5-1
TGTGCCAGCAGCCCTTGGTTCTCGGGCGAGCAGTACTTC | CASSPWFSGEQYF | TRBJ2-7 | many | NA | TRBV7-2
TGTGCCAGCAGCCTTAGCGGGGGGGTGAATGAGCAGTTCTTC | CASSLSGGVNEQFF | TRBJ2-1 | NA | TRBD2 | TRBV7-3
TGCGCCAGCAGCTTGAGTGCAGCGGGACAGGGAACCGAGCAGTACTTC | CASSLSAAGQGTEQYF | TRBJ2-7 | NA | TRBD1 | TRBV5-1
TGCGCCAGCAGCTTGTCTTCCGGCGCCACCGGGGAGCTGTTTTTT | CASSLSSGATGELFF | TRBJ2-2 | few | NA | TRBV5-1
TGCGCCAGCAGCTCAGGGCTTGCGGAATATGGCTACACCTTC | CASSSGLAEYGYTF | TRBJ1-2 | many | NA | TRBV5-1
TGCGCCAGCAGCTTGGGGACTAAGAACACCGGGGAGCTGTTTTTT | CASSLGTKNTGELFF | TRBJ2-2 | few | NA | TRBV5-1
TGTGCCAGCAGCTTAGGCCGGGGGAAGTGGGAAGAGACCCAGTACTTC | CASSLGRGKWEETQYF | TRBJ2-5 | NA | NA | TRBV7-2
TGTGCCAGCAGCCCCCTCGGCCCGGGGGGGGACAATGAGCAGTTCTTC | CASSPLGPGGDNEQFF | TRBJ2-1 | many | TRBD2 | TRBV7-2
TGTGCCAGCAGCCTCGATCGAGGGGGCGGAGATACGCAGTATTTT | CASSLDRGGGDTQYF | TRBJ2-3 | many | TRBD1 | TRBV12-3/TRBV12-4
TGTGCCGGGGGACAGGCCGGCGGTCAGCCCCAGCATTTT | CAGGQAGGQPQHF | TRBJ1-5 | many | TRBD1 | TRBV6-2/TRBV6-3
TGTGCCAGCAGTGAGTGGCAGGAGGGCGGCGGCTACACCTTC | CASSEWQEGGGYTF | TRBJ1-2 | many | NA | TRBV2
TGCAGCGTTGATCTGCGTGGCGGGTCTTGGGCAGATACGCAGTATTTT | CSVDLRGGSWADTQYF | TRBJ2-3 | many | NA | TRBV29-1
TGTGCCAGCACCGAGGGACAACTCGCCGGGGAGCTGTTTTTT | CASTEGQLAGELFF | TRBJ2-2 | NA | NA | TRBV12-3/TRBV12-4
TGCGCCAGCAGCTCCGGATTAAAGGATACGCAGTATTTT | CASSSGLKDTQYF | TRBJ2-3 | many | NA | TRBV5-1
TGCAGTGCTGCTACTCAGAACCTCTATGGCTACACCTTC | CSAATQNLYGYTF | TRBJ1-2 | many | NA | TRBV29-1
TGCGCCAGCAGCTTGGCGGCCCTCAATGAGCAGTTCTTC | CASSLAALNEQFF | TRBJ2-1 | many | NA | TRBV5-1
TGTGCCAGCTGCCCGACCGGGACAGAATGGGATCACGCCGGAAACACCATATATTTT | CASCPTGTEWDHAGNTIYF | TRBJ1-3 | NA | TRBD1 | TRBV3-1
TGTGCCAGCAGTTTGAGGACAGGGAACTATGGCTACACCTTC | CASSLRTGNYGYTF | TRBJ1-2 | many | TRBD1 | TRBV6-5
TGCGCCAGCGGTCCGACAGGGCTTGTACAAGAGACCCAGTACTTC | CASGPTGLVQETQYF | TRBJ2-5 | many | TRBD1 | TRBV5-1
TGCGCCAGCAGCTTGGGGGTTTTCGGACGGGGAGAAGAGACCCAGTACTTC | CASSLGVFGRGEETQYF | TRBJ2-5 | few | NA | TRBV5-1
TGTGCCAGCAGCCAAACAGGGTACACTGAAGCTTTCTTT | CASSQTGYTEAFF | TRBJ1-1 | many | NA | TRBV3-1
TGTGCCACCAGTGATTGGGAGACAATCGGCAGAGAGACCCAGTACTTC | CATSDWETIGRETQYF | TRBJ2-5 | many | NA | TRBV24-1
TGTGCCAGCAGCGCCGATCGGGTGACCCAGTACTTC | CASSADRVTQYF | TRBJ2-5 | many | NA | TRBV9
TGTGCCAGCAGGAAGGAGACTAGCGGGGGGGGGACCCAGTACTTC | CASRKETSGGGTQYF | TRBJ2-5 | many | TRBD2 | TRBV12-3/TRBV12-4
TGCGCCAGCAGCTTGGCGGGCAGTTTCCAAGAGACCCAGTACTTC | CASSLAGSFQETQYF | TRBJ2-5 | many | NA | TRBV5-1
TGTGCCAGCAGCCTGCTTGGGAAGCAGTTCTTC | CASSLLGKQFF | TRBJ2-1 | many | NA | TRBV5-6
TGTGCCAGCAGTACGACGGTTCCCTACGAGCAGTACTTC | CASSTTVPYEQYF | TRBJ2-7 | few | NA | TRBV12-3/TRBV12-4
TGCGCCAGCAGCTGGGAAAAGACTAGCGGGGTCGGGGATACGCAGTATTTT | CASSWEKTSGVGDTQYF | TRBJ2-3 | many | TRBD2 | TRBV5-1
TGCGCCAGCAGCTTGGATTTCGGGGCCAACTATGGCTACACCTTC | CASSLDFGANYGYTF | TRBJ1-2 | many | NA | TRBV5-1
TGTGCCAGCAGCCAAACGGGACAGGGGGCGACCGGGGAGCTGTTTTTT | CASSQTGQGATGELFF | TRBJ2-2 | NA | TRBD1 | TRBV7-3
TGTGCCAGCAGCTTAATTGGTTATTTGGGCAAAGACCGCACAGATACGCAGTATTTT | CASSLIGYLGKDRTDTQYF | TRBJ2-3 | many | NA | TRBV7-3
TGTGCCACCAGCAGAGATATCGGGAACACCGGGGAGCTGTTTTTT | CATSRDIGNTGELFF | TRBJ2-2 | many | NA | TRBV15
TGTGCCAGCAGTTTACGGGATCAGGGGGGTGGCTACACCTTC | CASSLRDQGGGYTF | TRBJ1-2 | NA | TRBD1 | TRBV28
TGTGCCAGCAGGGAGGGAGAGACCCAGTACTTC | CASREGETQYF | TRBJ2-5 | many | NA | TRBV2
TGTGCCAACCCGTATCGTAGTCGACAGAGCAATCAGCCCCAGCATTTT | CANPYRSRQSNQPQHF | TRBJ1-5 | NA | NA | TRBV5-6
TGCGCCAGCAGTCAGGGGGCCTGGAATTCACCCCTCCACTTT | CASSQGAWNSPLHF | TRBJ1-6 | NA | TRBD1 | TRBV5-1
TGCGCCAGCTTCAGGGGGGCTAGCACAGATACGCAGTATTTT | CASFRGASTDTQYF | TRBJ2-3 | many | NA | TRBV5-1